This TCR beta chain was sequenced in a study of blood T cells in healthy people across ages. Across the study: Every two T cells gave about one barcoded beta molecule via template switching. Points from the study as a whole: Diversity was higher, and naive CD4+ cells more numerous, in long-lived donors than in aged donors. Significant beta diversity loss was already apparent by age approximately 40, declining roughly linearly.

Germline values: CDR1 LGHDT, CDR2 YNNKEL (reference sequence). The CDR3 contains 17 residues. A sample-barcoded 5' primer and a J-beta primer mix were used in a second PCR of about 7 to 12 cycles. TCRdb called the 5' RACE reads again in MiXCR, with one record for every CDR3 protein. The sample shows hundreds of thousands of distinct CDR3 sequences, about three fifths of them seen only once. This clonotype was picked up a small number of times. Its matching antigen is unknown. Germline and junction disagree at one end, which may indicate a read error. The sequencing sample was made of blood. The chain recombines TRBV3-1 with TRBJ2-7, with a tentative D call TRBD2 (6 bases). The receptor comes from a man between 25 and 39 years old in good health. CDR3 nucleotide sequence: TGTGCCAGTAGCCAAGATCTGACAGAACTAGCCTCCTACGAGCAGTACTTC. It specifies CASSQDLTELASYEQYF.